The 15 T cell receptor beta chains given below trace back to one sample, sequenced in a study of shared clonotypes between healthy human individuals. Sequencing was performed with immunoSEQ multiplex PCR; in TCRdb, only in-frame clones are kept and a portion is missing. The repertoire consists of 2 million to 3 million clones, with 93% occurring once and the leading ten covering about 0.34%. Source material: naive CD4+ T cells from PBMCs. Described subset: CD45RA+ positively selected. The receptors here all came from a man aged 18 to 29 in good health. Some clones in this sample may be carry-over from other donors' samples.

V usage is TRBV5-1 and J usage is TRBJ1-3; 10 bases agree with TRBD1. CDR3 length: 17 residues. Germline V CDR1 and CDR2: SGHRS, YFSETQ. V lost 3 bases and J lost 3; bases outside the gene matches: 9. The CDR3 spells CASSSGGTGVNGNTIYF. In DNA, the CDR3 is TGCGCCAGCAGCTCGGGAGGGACAGGGGTTAATGGAAACACCATATATTTT.

The chain combines TRBV7-2 with TRBJ1-4, with 7 bases aligning to TRBD1. V dropped 1 base and J dropped 1; count of bases not matched to a gene: 3. CDR3 length equals 16 residues. CDR1 and CDR2 (germline): SGHTA, FQGNSA. The CDR3 DNA is TGTGCCAGCAGCTTAGGACAGGGAAGAACTAATGAAAAACTGTTTTTT. Translating it yields CASSLGQGRTNEKLFF.

The V call is TRBV21-1, the J call TRBJ2-7; the table's D call, TRBD2, has no DNA check behind it. TRBV21-1 is noted as a pseudogene. This CDR3 contains 17 residues. The CDR3 nucleotides are TGTGCCAGCAGCAAATTCGGCGCGGGAGGGCCGTGCGACGAGCAGTACTTC. This sequence encodes CASSKFGAGGPCDEQYF.

The genes are TRBV5-5 and TRBJ1-1; perhaps TRBD1 as D (6 bases). Germline-derived CDR1 and CDR2 are SGHKS and YYEKEE (reference sequence). V gave up 1 base and J gave up 5 bases, with 9 bases separating them. This CDR3 region has 13 residues. The CDR3, as DNA: TGTGCCAGCAGCTTGAAAGGGGGGACTGAAGCTTTCTTT. Amino acids: CASSLKGGTEAFF.

Notes on this clone: Other DNA sequences from this sample encode an identical CDR3 as well. This chain joins TRBV5-4 and TRBJ2-3, with no clear D. The V and J ends lost 0 bases and 2 bases respectively, with 4 bases between them. CDR3 length equals 13 residues. In germline, CDR1 is SGHNT, CDR2 YYREEE (reference sequence). Here the CDR3 DNA reads TGTGCCAGCAGCTTGGGAACCACAGATACGCAGTATTTT. This encodes CASSLGTTDTQYF.

This chain links TRBV5-4 with TRBJ1-5, with a weak D call TRBD1 (6 bases). Trimming took off 3 bases at V and 2 bases at J, with 12 bases between the two ends. The CDR3 is 15 residues long. Germline assignment: CDR1 SGHNT and CDR2 YYREEE (reference sequence). CDR3 sequence: CASSSGGAGNQPQHF. CDR3 coding DNA: TGTGCCAGCAGCTCCGGGGGCGCGGGCAATCAGCCCCAGCATTTT.

The rearrangement links TRBV9 to TRBJ2-3; D uncertain. CDR1 and CDR2 (germline): SGDLS, YYNGEE. The CDR3 covers 15 residues. Trimming removed 6 bases at V and 3 bases at J, with 17 bases between. CDR3: CASNPGGVRTDTQYF. In nucleotides, the CDR3 is TGTGCCAGCAACCCCGGCGGAGTGAGGACAGATACGCAGTATTTT. The variable domain in full, completed from reference TRBV9 and TRBJ2-3, reads DSGVTQTPKHLITATGQRVTLRCSPRSGDLSVYWYQQSLDQGLQFLIQYYNGEERAKGNILERFSAQQFPDLHSELNLSSLELGDSALYFCASNPGGVRTDTQYFGPGTRLTVL.

The V and J genes are TRBV4-1 and TRBJ2-7; 8 nucleotides match TRBD1. Germline-derived CDR1 and CDR2 are MGHRA and YSYEKL. The CDR3 loop spans 16 amino acids. V lost 5 bases to trimming and J lost 4 bases; unmatched junction nucleotides: 13. The CDR3 coding sequence is TGCGCCAGCAGCGGAGGTACTCGGACAGGGTCTTACGAGCAGTACTTC. It translates to CASSGGTRTGSYEQYF.

The genes are TRBV27 and TRBJ2-2; 8 bases agree with TRBD2. The V gene end was trimmed by 5 bases and the J gene end by 5 bases; junction bases not matched to a gene: 13. Germline V CDR1 and CDR2: MNHEY, SMNVEV (reference sequence). This CDR3 region has 17 residues. Here the CDR3 DNA reads TGTGCCAGCAGTGCGCTTAGCGGGATTGAAAGTACCGGGGAGCTGTTTTTT. This gives the protein CASSALSGIESTGELFF.

The genes are TRBV7-2 and TRBJ2-5; no firm D call. Germline CDR1 and CDR2: SGHTA and FQGNSA. The CDR3 spans 15 residues. The V end lost 4 bases, the J end lost 5 bases, and 17 bases lay between the germline ends. This CDR3 reads CASSSRLGNWETQYF. The CDR3 nucleotides are TGTGCCAGCAGCTCCAGACTGGGGAACTGGGAGACCCAGTACTTC.

J is TRBJ1-5 and V is TRBV5-1; the match to TRBD1 covers 8 bases. This CDR3 is built from 15 residues. CDR1 SGHRS and CDR2 YFSETQ come from the germline V gene. Trimming at V came to 5 bases and at J to 7 bases, leaving 11 bases not matched to a gene. The CDR3 spells CASSFAPGGSQPQHF. The CDR3 nucleotides read TGCGCCAGCAGTTTCGCCCCAGGGGGCAGCCAGCCCCAGCATTTT.

The chain employs TRBV7-2 and TRBJ1-2, with a possible D match to TRBD1 (5 bases). CDR1 is SGHTA, CDR2 FQGNSA, per germline. The V gene lost 5 bases and the J gene lost 2 bases, with 15 bases spanning the gap. The CDR3 consists of 15 residues. CDR3 residues: CASSNPGVLNYGYTF. CDR3 nucleotide sequence: TGTGCCAGCAGCAACCCGGGGGTCCTCAACTATGGCTACACCTTC. Full variable domain (remainder filled in from reference TRBV7-2 and TRBJ1-2): GAGVSQSPSNKVTEKGKDVELRCDPISGHTALYWYRQSLGQGLEFLIYFQGNSAPDKSGLPSDRFSAERTGGSVSTLTIQRTQQEDSAVYLCASSNPGVLNYGYTFGSGTRLTVV.

The V and J genes are TRBV15 and TRBJ2-1; D not certain. V lost 4 bases and J 4 bases, leaving 2 bases between the germline ends. Germline-derived CDR1 and CDR2 are LNHNV and YYDKDF (reference sequence). The CDR3 totals 11 residues. The CDR3 reads CATSIYNEQFF. CDR3 nucleotide sequence: TGTGCCACCAGCATTTACAATGAGCAGTTCTTC.

The gene calls are TRBV7-2 and TRBJ2-3; no definite D call. Germline-derived CDR1 and CDR2 are SGHTA and FQGNSA. V was trimmed by 5 bases and J by 3 bases, leaving 6 bases between them. This CDR3 is built from 12 residues. CDR3 protein: CASSTTTDTQYF. The CDR3 DNA sequence: TGTGCCAGCAGCACGACTACAGATACGCAGTATTTT.

The rearrangement joins TRBV9 to TRBJ1-2; D is perhaps TRBD1 (6 bases). CDR3 length: 17 amino acids. Germline lookup yields CDR1 SGDLS and CDR2 YYNGEE. The germline V and J ends were trimmed by 3 bases and 6 bases, with 24 bases remaining between them. This CDR3 reads CASSESPNRVGLHGYTF. In DNA, the CDR3 is TGTGCCAGCAGCGAGTCCCCAAACAGGGTGGGGCTACATGGCTACACCTTC. The variable domain in full, with the rest retrieved from reference TRBV9 and TRBJ1-2, is DSGVTQTPKHLITATGQRVTLRCSPRSGDLSVYWYQQSLDQGLQFLIQYYNGEERAKGNILERFSAQQFPDLHSELNLSSLELGDSALYFCASSESPNRVGLHGYTFGSGTRLTVV.